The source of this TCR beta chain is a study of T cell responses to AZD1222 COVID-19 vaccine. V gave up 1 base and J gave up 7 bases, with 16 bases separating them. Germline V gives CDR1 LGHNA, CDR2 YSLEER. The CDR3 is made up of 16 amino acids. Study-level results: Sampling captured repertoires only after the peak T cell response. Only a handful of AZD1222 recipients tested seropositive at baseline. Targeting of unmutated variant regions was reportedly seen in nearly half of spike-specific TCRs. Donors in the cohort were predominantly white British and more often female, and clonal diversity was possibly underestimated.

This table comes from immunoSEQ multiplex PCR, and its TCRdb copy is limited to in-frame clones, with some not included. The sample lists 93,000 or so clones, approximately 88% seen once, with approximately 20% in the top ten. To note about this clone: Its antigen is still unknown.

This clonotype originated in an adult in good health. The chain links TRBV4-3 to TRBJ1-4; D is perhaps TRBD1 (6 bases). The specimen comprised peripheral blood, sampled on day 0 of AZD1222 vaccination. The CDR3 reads CASSQGGGGFGEKLFF. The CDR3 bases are TGCGCCAGCAGCCAAGGGGGGGGCGGTTTTGGTGAAAAACTGTTTTTT.